Following are 25 T cell receptor beta chains from one sample sequenced in a study of blood T cell repertoires in COVID-19. The method was immunoSEQ multiplex PCR; TCRdb's version includes in-frame clones alone and lacks a portion of them. The table has 150,000 to 180,000 clones, 70% to 90% seen once. Sequencing was performed on peripheral blood. These receptor sequences come from a woman aged 60-75 years with COVID-19, enrolled during active disease.

V gene TRBV21-1 combines with J gene TRBJ1-2; the listed D gene, TRBD1, was not tested against the DNA. TRBV21-1 is listed as a pseudogene. The CDR3 extends over 18 amino acids. In DNA, the CDR3 is TGTGCCAGCAGCCCTCCGACAGGGGAGAGTTTTTTTAACTATGGCTACACCTTC. Translated: CASSPPTGESFFNYGYTF.

The chain is built from TRBV19 and TRBJ1-5; TRBD1 is a possible D gene (5 bases). This CDR3 comprises 13 residues. The germline gives CDR1 LNHDA, CDR2 SQIVND (reference sequence). Trimming shortened V by 6 bases and J by 7 bases, and 13 bases separated the two germline ends. Here the CDR3 reads CASSTRVRQPQHF. CDR3 in DNA: TGTGCCAGTAGCACCAGGGTGAGGCAGCCCCAGCATTTT.

Of note for this clone: Other nucleotide sequences from this sample produce the same CDR3. The chain combines TRBV18 with TRBJ1-5, with D possibly being TRBD1 (6 bases). V was pared by 3 bases and J by 0 bases, with 9 bases between. Germline V gives CDR1 KGHSH, CDR2 LQKENI. This CDR3 spans 15 amino acids. CDR3 DNA: TGTGCCAGCTCACCCCGACAGGATAGCAATCAGCCCCAGCATTTT. Its translation: CASSPRQDSNQPQHF.

The chain employs TRBV19 and TRBJ2-1, with D maybe TRBD2 (7 bases). The CDR3 consists of 16 residues. Per the germline V gene, CDR1 is LNHDA and CDR2 is SQIVND (reference sequence). V was pared by 4 bases and J by 2 bases, with 15 bases between. The CDR3 DNA reads TGTGCCAGTAGTAATTCGGGGGGCAATCCCTACAATGAGCAGTTCTTC. It encodes CASSNSGGNPYNEQFF. Looking up the rest from reference TRBV19 and TRBJ2-1 gives the full variable domain: DGGITQSPKYLFRKEGQNVTLSCEQNLNHDAMYWYRQDPGQGLRLIYYSQIVNDFQKGDIAEGYSVSREKKESFPLTVTSAQKNPTAFYLCASSNSGGNPYNEQFFGPGTRLTVL.

This clone was picked up one time. The gene calls are TRBV7-6 and TRBJ2-5, with 8 bases that match TRBD2. CDR3 length: 15 residues. The germline CDR1 and CDR2 sequences are SGHVS and FNYEAQ. Losses at the gene ends were 6 bases for V and 4 bases for J; bases not matched to a gene: 10. CDR3 in amino acids: CASSNSGNRIETQYF. CDR3 sequence (DNA): TGTGCCAGCAGTAATAGCGGGAACCGTATAGAGACCCAGTACTTC.

V gene TRBV5-1 combines with J gene TRBJ2-1, with TRBD1 matching 8 bases. This CDR3 is 15 amino acids long. CDR1 SGHRS and CDR2 YFSETQ come from the germline V gene. V was clipped by 2 bases and J by 6 bases; unmatched bases: 7. CDR3 protein: CASSLGQGPLNEQFF. CDR3 sequence (DNA): TGCGCCAGCAGCTTAGGACAGGGACCTCTCAATGAGCAGTTCTTC. The whole variable domain, filled in from reference TRBV5-1 and TRBJ2-1, reads KAGVTQTPRYLIKTRGQQVTLSCSPISGHRSVSWYQQTPGQGLQFLFEYFSETQRNKGNFPGRFSGRQFSNSRSEMNVSTLELGDSALYLCASSLGQGPLNEQFFGPGTRLTVL.

The chain is built from TRBV5-1 and TRBJ2-1; D is ambiguous. Germline CDR1 SGHRS, CDR2 YFSETQ. The CDR3 is made up of 15 amino acids. V lost 1 base to trimming and J lost 3 bases, with 11 bases between them. Written as DNA, the CDR3 is TGCGCCAGCAGCTTGAGCCTTGACAACTACAATGAGCAGTTCTTC. Translation: CASSLSLDNYNEQFF.

V usage is TRBV5-5 and J usage is TRBJ2-3, with TRBD2 matching over 8 bases. With V trimmed by 4 bases and J by 4 bases, 8 bases remained unmatched. CDR3 length: 15 amino acids. The germline gives CDR1 SGHKS, CDR2 YYEKEE (reference sequence). The CDR3 DNA reads TGTGCCAGCAGCCCCGAGCGGGGGCGGTCAGATACGCAGTATTTT. It encodes CASSPERGRSDTQYF.

The chain couples TRBV18 to TRBJ1-3, with D perhaps matching TRBD1 (6 bases). CDR3 length: 16 residues. V was cut by 3 bases and J by 0 bases, with 12 bases left in between. Germline V CDR1 and CDR2: KGHSH, LQKENI. CDR3 bases: TGTGCCAGCTCACCTTTACGGGACACCTCTGGAAACACCATATATTTT. Amino acids: CASSPLRDTSGNTIYF.

The chain joins TRBV15 to TRBJ2-2; 7 bases align to TRBD1. V dropped 0 bases and J dropped 6; count of bases not matched to a gene: 13. This CDR3 comprises 18 residues. Germline values: CDR1 LNHNV, CDR2 YYDKDF (reference sequence). CDR3 nucleotide sequence: TGTGCCACCAGCAGAGATCCCCAGTTGACAGGGTACGCCGGGGAGCTGTTTTTT. This codes for CATSRDPQLTGYAGELFF.

The rearrangement joins TRBV7-8 to TRBJ2-6; no definite D call. Germline V gene sequence: CDR1 SGHVS, CDR2 FQNEAQ. This CDR3 region has 17 residues. Trimming pared 0 bases from V and 0 bases from J, leaving 9 bases between. The CDR3 spells CASSLAGGSSGANVLTF. CDR3 in DNA: TGTGCCAGCAGCTTAGCTGGCGGCAGCTCTGGGGCCAACGTCCTGACTTTC.

The chain employs TRBV9 and TRBJ1-1; D gene uncertain. The ends were cut back, 3 bases at V and 3 bases at J, with 6 bases in the middle. Looked up from germline, CDR1 is SGDLS and CDR2 is YYNGEE. The CDR3 sequence is 12 residues long. This CDR3 reads CASSARDTEAFF. The CDR3 bases are TGTGCCAGCAGCGCGCGAGACACTGAAGCTTTCTTT. Combining the CDR3 with reference TRBV9 and TRBJ1-1 gives the whole variable domain DSGVTQTPKHLITATGQRVTLRCSPRSGDLSVYWYQQSLDQGLQFLIQYYNGEERAKGNILERFSAQQFPDLHSELNLSSLELGDSALYFCASSARDTEAFFGQGTRLTVV.

This chain connects TRBV7-6 to TRBJ1-5, with 8 bases fitting TRBD1. The germline V gene has CDR1 SGHVS and CDR2 FNYEAQ. The V segment lost 8 bases and the J segment 7 bases; nucleotides outside the gene matches: 7. This CDR3 region has 13 residues. CDR3 nucleotide sequence: TGTGCCAGCGGACAGGGACGGGGGCAGCCCCAGCATTTT. It specifies CASGQGRGQPQHF.

Concerning this clone itself: The same CDR3 is also encoded by other DNA sequences in this sample. The chain joins TRBV5-1 to TRBJ1-1, with D uncertain. This CDR3 contains 13 residues. Germline-derived CDR1 and CDR2 are SGHRS and YFSETQ. Trimming stripped 2 bases from V and 1 base from J, with 6 bases between. The CDR3 loop reads CASSFEGNTEAFF. CDR3 sequence (DNA): TGCGCCAGCAGCTTCGAGGGGAACACTGAAGCTTTCTTT.

This chain joins TRBV6-5 and TRBJ1-2; D remains ambiguous. Trimming stripped 7 bases from V and 5 bases from J, with 14 bases between. Germline V gives CDR1 MNHEY, CDR2 SVGAGI. The CDR3 covers 13 residues. CDR3 bases: TGTGCCAGCACCACGACTGAGTTATATGGCTACACCTTC. Translation gives CASTTTELYGYTF.

This chain links TRBV9 with TRBJ1-3; 8 nucleotides agree with TRBD1. The germline CDR1 and CDR2 sequences are SGDLS and YYNGEE. The V segment lost 3 bases and the J segment 0 bases; nucleotides outside the gene matches: 11. The CDR3 loop spans 18 amino acids. The CDR3 DNA follows: TGTGCCAGCAGCGCTTACCCGGGACAGGTCGGCTCTGGAAACACCATATATTTT. Its translation: CASSAYPGQVGSGNTIYF. The whole variable domain, filled in from reference TRBV9 and TRBJ1-3, reads DSGVTQTPKHLITATGQRVTLRCSPRSGDLSVYWYQQSLDQGLQFLIQYYNGEERAKGNILERFSAQQFPDLHSELNLSSLELGDSALYFCASSAYPGQVGSGNTIYFGEGSWLTVV.

Details on this clone: The sample contains more than one DNA sequence encoding this CDR3. The V gene is TRBV14, the J gene TRBJ1-2, with D uncertain. V shed 3 bases and J shed 3 bases, with 8 bases lying between them. From germline, CDR1 is SGHDN and CDR2 FVKESK. The CDR3 loop spans 13 amino acids. The CDR3, as DNA: TGTGCCAGCAGCCATCAGAGGGACTATGGCTACACCTTC. The encoded protein is CASSHQRDYGYTF.

V usage is TRBV5-1 and J usage is TRBJ2-5; TRBD1 matches 12 bases. The ends lost 4 bases at V and 4 bases at J; junction bases unmatched: 5. The CDR3 length is 15 residues. Germline CDR1 and CDR2: SGHRS and YFSETQ. The CDR3 DNA sequence: TGCGCCAGCAGCCCGGGGACAGGGGGCGGAGAGACCCAGTACTTC. The encoded protein is CASSPGTGGGETQYF.

The rearrangement joins TRBV5-5 to TRBJ1-6; maybe TRBD1 (6 bases). CDR1 is SGHKS and CDR2 is YYEKEE in the germline V gene (reference sequence). V dropped 4 bases and J dropped 2 bases, with 16 bases sitting between them. The CDR3 loop spans 17 amino acids. CDR3 bases: TGTGCCAGCAGCATCGAGGGGGGGGCCACCTATAATTCACCCCTCCACTTT. It specifies CASSIEGGATYNSPLHF.

V and J are TRBV5-1 and TRBJ1-4, with 7 nucleotides matching TRBD1. This CDR3 comprises 16 residues. V was pared by 0 bases and J by 3 bases, with 5 bases of the junction left unmatched. In germline, CDR1 is SGHRS, CDR2 YFSETQ. The CDR3 DNA reads as TGCGCCAGCAGCTTGGTAAAGGGGGCTTCTAATGAAAAACTGTTTTTT. Its protein product is CASSLVKGASNEKLFF.

This sequence joins TRBV18 and TRBJ2-5; no clear D. Trimming took off 5 bases at V and 5 bases at J, with 6 bases between the two ends. The CDR3 is 11 residues long. CDR1 and CDR2 from the germline V gene are KGHSH and LQKENI. The CDR3 DNA follows: TGTGCCAGCTCAACTACGGAGACCCAGTACTTC. Encoded protein: CASSTTETQYF. Using reference TRBV18 and TRBJ2-5 for the parts outside the CDR3, the full variable domain is NAGVMQNPRHLVRRRGQEARLRCSPMKGHSHVYWYRQLPEEGLKFMVYLQKENIIDESGMPKERFSAEFPKEGPSILRIQQVVRGDSAAYFCASSTTETQYFGPGTRLLVL.

This chain uses TRBV12-3 or TRBV12-4 with TRBJ1-1; D gene ambiguous. With 5 bases removed from V and 4 bases from J, the gap between germline ends came to 8 bases. This CDR3 has 12 amino acids. CDR3 residues: CASSPGSTEAFF. The CDR3 DNA reads as TGTGCCAGCAGTCCGGGGTCCACTGAAGCTTTCTTT.

V and J are TRBV5-5 and TRBJ2-1; 8 nucleotides align to TRBD2. V lost 4 bases to trimming and J lost 3 bases; unmatched junction nucleotides: 6. Per germline, CDR1 SGHKS and CDR2 YYEKEE (reference sequence). The CDR3 covers 15 residues. CDR3 nucleotides: TGTGCCAGCAGCCTCTCGGGGGGGCTCTACAATGAGCAGTTCTTC. It specifies CASSLSGGLYNEQFF.

V gene TRBV3-1 (or the pseudogene TRBV3-2) combines with J gene TRBJ2-7, with TRBD2 matching 9 bases. The CDR3 totals 14 residues. V lost 2 bases and J lost 5; bases outside the gene matches: 4. Germline V CDR1 and CDR2: LGHDT, YNNKEL (reference sequence). As DNA, the CDR3 is TGTGCCAGCAGCCAAATTAGCGGGGGCCACGAGCAGTACTTC. The encoded protein is CASSQISGGHEQYF.

This chain links TRBV5-1 with TRBJ1-1; 9 bases fit TRBD1. J gave up 3 bases and V 5 bases, and 8 bases lay outside the gene matches. Germline CDR1 reads SGHRS; CDR2 reads YFSETQ. This CDR3 has 15 amino acids. This chain's CDR3 is CASSRLTGGDTEAFF. In nucleotides, the CDR3 is TGCGCCAGCAGTCGTCTGACAGGGGGGGACACTGAAGCTTTCTTT.